A single T cell receptor beta chain is shown here with its context. Its target is unknown. Profiling relied on immunoSEQ multiplex PCR, and the TCRdb table lists in-frame clones only, not all of them. This table holds hundreds of thousands of clones, roughly 84% found once. These data are taken from a study of Ad26.COV2.S vaccination and SARS-CoV-2 variants. Background on the study: Intramuscularly, Ad26.COV2.S was given either once or twice, 56 days apart. Findings and caveats of the study: Reported findings describe substantial breadth in spike-specific CD8+ and CD4+ T cell responses following vaccination. Recipients given vaccine exceeded placebo recipients in spike-specific TCR breadth. Measurement of non-spike TCR breadth gave similar results in vaccine and placebo recipients.

Treatment in this sample: roughly 19 received Ad26.COV2.S at low or high dose, single or two shots; five or six received placebo; per-sample allocation not given. Samples analyzed were those drawn on day 63 after the first vaccine or placebo injection. This CDR3 comprises 14 residues. The germline V gene encodes CDR1 WNHNN and CDR2 SYGVQD (reference sequence). Trimming shortened V by 4 bases and J by 2 bases, and 10 bases separated the two germline ends. V is TRBV10-1 and J is TRBJ2-3, with a possible D match to TRBD2 (5 bases). Sequences were derived from peripheral blood, sampled in a trial of Ad26.COV2.S vaccine versus placebo. The clonotype originates from a person between 18 and 60 years old who received the Ad26.COV2.S COVID-19 vaccine or a placebo. The CDR3 region is CASSVDGNTDTQYF. CDR3 sequence (DNA): TGCGCCAGCAGTGTTGACGGGAACACAGATACGCAGTATTTT.